These 26 T cell receptor beta chains were all obtained from the same sample, sequenced in a study of early T cells in non-severe SARS-CoV-2 infection. TCRdb analysed the 5' RACE reads with MiXCR anew, one entry per CDR3 protein. The profile shows 70,000 to 95,000 distinct CDR3 sequences, roughly 14% of them singletons. Sequencing was performed on whole blood. The source of these receptors is an adult who was a healthcare worker with PCR-confirmed SARS-CoV-2 infection or an uninfected control (not recorded which).

The gene calls are TRBV2 and TRBJ1-2; 10 bases match TRBD1. J gave up 6 bases and V 7 bases, and 8 bases lay outside the gene matches. From germline, CDR1 is SNHLY and CDR2 FYNNEI. The CDR3 is 14 amino acids. The CDR3 region is CASKGDRGSNGYTF. CDR3 coding DNA: TGTGCCAGCAAAGGGGACAGGGGATCGAATGGCTACACCTTC.

V gene TRBV27 combines with J gene TRBJ2-7; no firm D call. V lost 5 bases, J lost 2 bases, and 13 bases lay in between. The germline V gene has CDR1 MNHEY and CDR2 SMNVEV (reference sequence). The CDR3 is made up of 14 amino acids. The CDR3 spells CASSPAPLPYEQYV. The DNA for the CDR3 is TGTGCCAGCAGTCCCGCCCCGTTACCCTACGAGCAGTACGTC.

This clonotype was counted at least ten times. The genes are TRBV6-6 and TRBJ2-7, with unresolved D. The V end lost 5 bases, the J end lost 3 bases, and 20 bases lay between the germline ends. Germline V gene lookup returns CDR1 MNHNY and CDR2 SVGAGI (reference sequence). The CDR3 runs 16 residues. The CDR3 DNA reads TGTGCCAGCAGTACCCCCGTTTCGAGACCGATCTACGAGCAGTACGTC. Translation: CASSTPVSRPIYEQYV.

This clonotype was recorded many times. J is TRBJ2-3 and V is TRBV7-9; the D gene is possibly TRBD1 (5 bases). This CDR3 has 14 residues. The V end lost 3 bases, the J end lost 2 bases, and 9 bases lay between the germline ends. The V gene's germline CDR1 is SEHNR and CDR2 FQNEAQ (reference sequence). The CDR3 nucleotides read TGTGCCAGCAGCTTCGGACAAGACACAGATACGCAGTATTTT. Translated: CASSFGQDTDTQYF.

The chain combines TRBV9 with TRBJ2-6; TRBD2 is a possible D gene (6 bases). The V and J ends lost 3 bases and 2 bases respectively, with 12 bases between them. The CDR3 runs to 16 residues. CDR1 is SGDLS, CDR2 YYNGEE, per germline. CDR3 coding DNA: TGTGCCAGCAGCGCGGGACTGACGACTGGGGCCAACGTCCTGACTTTC. Its protein product is CASSAGLTTGANVLTF.

In DNA, the CDR3 is TGTGCCAGTATAGACGGAAACAGGGGTGGCTACACCTTC. Its translation is CASIDGNRGGYTF. This chain connects TRBV28 to TRBJ1-2, with 7 nucleotides matching TRBD1. This CDR3 has 13 residues. The germline V gene has CDR1 MDHEN and CDR2 SYDVKM. After removal of 9 bases from V and 7 bases from J, the junction contained 11 bases not matched to a gene.

This clonotype came up a few times. The rearrangement uses TRBV29-1 and TRBJ2-1; perhaps TRBD1 as D (6 bases). Trimming took 5 bases from V and 7 from J, leaving 21 bases between them. The CDR3 loop spans 15 amino acids. CDR1 and CDR2 from the germline V gene are SQVTM and ANQGSEA. The CDR3 DNA reads TGCAGCGTTAAGGGAAGGCAGGGGATGCGGAATGAGCAGTTCTTC. Its translation is CSVKGRQGMRNEQFF.

V gene TRBV2 combines with J gene TRBJ2-1, with TRBD2 matching over 7 bases. This CDR3 has 15 amino acids. V lost 10 bases to trimming and J lost 3 bases; unmatched junction nucleotides: 12. Germline CDR1 reads SNHLY; CDR2 reads FYNNEI. CDR3 sequence reads: CAISGVGTIYNEQFF. The CDR3 nucleotides read TGTGCCATTAGCGGCGTCGGGACTATCTACAATGAGCAGTTCTTC.

CDR3: CASSFSVLQETQYF. DNA for the CDR3: TGCGCCAGCAGCTTTTCTGTGCTTCAAGAGACCCAGTACTTC. The J gene is TRBJ2-5, the V gene TRBV5-1; D call uncertain. This CDR3 has 14 amino acids. With 2 bases removed from V and 2 bases from J, the gap between germline ends came to 10 bases. Per germline, CDR1 SGHRS and CDR2 YFSETQ.

This rearrangement joins TRBV29-1 to TRBJ1-6; 8 bases align to TRBD1. Germline V gives CDR1 SQVTM, CDR2 ANQGSEA. The CDR3 runs 15 residues. V shed 7 bases, J shed 6 bases, and the junction held 11 bases outside the gene matches. The DNA of the CDR3 is TGCAGCGGGAACAGGGGGGAAGAACCTAATTCACCCCTCCACTTT. This translates into CSGNRGEEPNSPLHF. Together with reference TRBV29-1 and TRBJ1-6, the CDR3 gives the full variable domain: SAVISQKPSRDICQRGTSLTIQCQVDSQVTMMFWYRQQPGQSLTLIATANQGSEATYESGFVIDKFPISRPNLTFSTLTVSNMSPEDSSIYLCSGNRGEEPNSPLHFGNGTRLTVT.

This clonotype was seen at least ten times. The V gene is TRBV20-1, the J gene TRBJ2-2; TRBD2 matches at 8 bases. The germline V gene has CDR1 DFQATT and CDR2 SNEGSKA (reference sequence). The CDR3 consists of 15 residues. The J segment lost 4 bases and the V segment lost 0 bases, leaving 4 bases of the junction unmatched. The CDR3 nucleotides read TGCAGTGCTAGAGAAGGGCTAGCGGGCACCGGGGAGCTGTTTTTT. It encodes CSAREGLAGTGELFF.

This clonotype was observed many times. The rearrangement joins TRBV7-9 to TRBJ2-7, with 12 positions matching TRBD2. Germline CDR1 SEHNR, CDR2 FQNEAQ (reference sequence). This CDR3 contains 11 residues. V lost 9 bases, J lost 9 bases, and 3 bases stayed unmatched. Here the CDR3 reads CARILAGGQYV. The DNA for the CDR3 is TGTGCCAGAATACTAGCGGGGGGGCAGTACGTC.

This clonotype turned up a few times. V and J are TRBV10-3 and TRBJ2-3, with 9 positions matching TRBD2. CDR3 length: 14 residues. Germline CDR1 is ENHRY and CDR2 is SYGVKD. Trimming at V came to 10 bases and at J to 4 bases, leaving 9 bases not matched to a gene. The CDR3 DNA reads TGTGCCACCGCGGGACTAGCAGACTCAGATACGCAGTATTTT. It codes for CATAGLADSDTQYF.

The chain uses TRBV7-9 and TRBJ2-1, with 8 positions matching TRBD2. This CDR3 region has 17 residues. V gave up 3 bases and J gave up 9 bases; unmatched junction bases: 16. Germline CDR1 reads SEHNR; CDR2 reads FQNEAQ (reference sequence). The CDR3 spells CASSFLGGALGGTEQFF. The CDR3 DNA reads as TGTGCCAGCAGCTTCCTCGGGGGGGCCTTAGGTGGAACTGAGCAGTTCTTC.

The genes are TRBV5-1 and TRBJ2-3, with 7 bases aligning to TRBD1. The ends lost 4 bases at V and 2 bases at J; junction bases unmatched: 7. Germline V lookup: CDR1 SGHRS, CDR2 YFSETQ. CDR3 length equals 15 residues. CDR3 coding DNA: TGCGCCAGCAGCCCCGGGACAGTCCCCACAGATACGCAGTATTTT. Residues: CASSPGTVPTDTQYF.

This chain connects TRBV12-3 or TRBV12-4 to TRBJ2-3; D not resolved. The CDR3 spans 14 residues. Trimming took 5 bases from V and 6 from J, leaving 15 bases between them. The CDR3 here is CASSRYWGADTQYF. In DNA, the CDR3 is TGTGCCAGCAGTCGTTACTGGGGTGCCGATACGCAGTATTTT.

In this sample, this clonotype turned up a few times. In nucleotides, the CDR3 is TGCAGTGCTAGAGACACTAGCGGAGAGACCCAGTACTTC. This translates into CSARDTSGETQYF. The chain has TRBV20-1 and TRBJ2-5; 8 bases line up with TRBD2. There are 13 residues in the CDR3. Germline CDR1 reads DFQATT; CDR2 reads SNEGSKA (reference sequence). J lost 4 bases, V lost 0 bases, and 1 base had no gene match.

This clonotype has a count of ten or more. The gene calls are TRBV12-3 or TRBV12-4 and TRBJ1-3; the D is unclear. V lost 1 base and J lost 4, with 11 bases in between. The CDR3 extends over 15 amino acids. The CDR3 reads CASSLGKGYGNTIYF. In nucleotides, the CDR3 is TGTGCCAGCAGTTTAGGGAAGGGATACGGAAACACCATATATTTT.

This clonotype was found many times. The chain uses TRBV7-2 and TRBJ1-1; 7 bases match TRBD1. The CDR3 sequence is 14 residues long. Germline V gene sequence: CDR1 SGHTA, CDR2 FQGNSA. J gave up 2 bases and V 7 bases, and 7 bases lay outside the gene matches. For the CDR3, the DNA is TGTGCCAGCATACCGGGACAGATAAACACTGAAGCTTTCTTT. It specifies CASIPGQINTEAFF.

This clonotype showed up just a few times. This sequence joins TRBV2 and TRBJ1-3; D is perhaps TRBD1 (5 bases). The CDR3 spans 15 residues. Looked up from germline, CDR1 is SNHLY and CDR2 is FYNNEI. V lost 11 bases and J lost 0, with 17 bases in between. The CDR3 sequence: CAVASRDFSGNTIYF. The DNA of the CDR3 is TGTGCCGTTGCGTCCCGGGACTTCTCTGGAAACACCATATATTTT.

This sequence joins TRBV6-1 and TRBJ1-5; a weak D match, TRBD1 (5 bases). The V and J ends lost 5 bases and 4 bases respectively, with 9 bases between them. CDR1 MNHNS and CDR2 SASEGT come from the germline V gene. The CDR3 length is 13 residues. This CDR3 is CASSPHRNQPQHF. CDR3 DNA: TGTGCCAGCAGTCCCCACAGGAATCAGCCCCAGCATTTT.

This clonotype was seen ten or more times. V and J are TRBV10-3 and TRBJ1-2; 10 bases are a match to TRBD1. This CDR3 comprises 14 residues. Germline loops: CDR1 ENHRY, CDR2 SYGVKD. J lost 8 bases, V lost 3 bases, and 6 bases had no gene match. The DNA of the CDR3 is TGTGCCATCAGTGAAGGACAGGGGGTTGAGGGCTACACCTTC. It encodes CAISEGQGVEGYTF.

This clonotype was detected once. V usage is TRBV24-1 and J usage is TRBJ1-5; no clear D. Germline values: CDR1 KGHDR, CDR2 SFDVKD. This CDR3 is built from 14 residues. With 2 bases removed from V and 9 bases from J, the gap between germline ends came to 13 bases. This CDR3 reads CATSDSVGGLPQHF. CDR3 sequence (DNA): TGTGCCACCAGTGATTCGGTGGGTGGGCTGCCCCAGCATTTT.

Many counts were recorded for this clonotype. The CDR3 DNA sequence: TGCGCCAGCAGCCAAACGTGGGCCAGTTCTCATCAGCCCCAGCATTTT. This encodes CASSQTWASSHQPQHF. The chain employs TRBV4-1 and TRBJ1-5; D is ambiguous. Germline CDR1 and CDR2: MGHRA and YSYEKL. The V gene lost 2 bases and the J gene lost 5 bases, with 16 bases spanning the gap. CDR3 size: 16 residues.

The genes are TRBV20-1 and TRBJ1-1, with TRBD1 as a possible D gene (6 bases). V dropped 3 bases and J dropped 0 bases, with 11 bases sitting between them. Per germline, CDR1 DFQATT and CDR2 SNEGSKA (reference sequence). The CDR3 loop spans 14 amino acids. The CDR3 region is CSARRTGLNTEAFF. The CDR3 nucleotides read TGCAGTGCTAGGAGAACAGGGTTGAACACTGAAGCTTTCTTT.

This clonotype was seen only a few times. The gene calls are TRBV7-9 and TRBJ1-5; D uncertain. V lost 5 bases to trimming and J lost 12 bases, with 5 bases between them. Germline assignment: CDR1 SEHNR and CDR2 FQNEAQ (reference sequence). The CDR3 covers 9 residues. Here the CDR3 reads CASSPHQHF. CDR3 bases: TGTGCCAGCAGCCCCCACCAGCATTTT. Full variable domain (rest looked up from reference TRBV7-9 and TRBJ1-5): DTGVSQNPRHKITKRGQNVTFRCDPISEHNRLYWYRQTLGQGPEFLTYFQNEAQLEKSRLLSDRFSAERPKGSFSTLEIQRTEQGDSAMYLCASSPHQHFGDGTRLSIL.